This entry describes one TCR beta chain. Its antigen is undetermined. CDR3 length: 15 amino acids. The germline V and J ends were trimmed by 3 bases and 4 bases, with 13 bases remaining between them. Germline V CDR1 and CDR2: MNHNS, SASEGT. This record belongs to a study of T-cell reconstitution after alpha-beta-depleted transplantation in children. Unique molecular identifiers were incorporated during preparation of the TCRbeta library. TCRdb re-called the PCR reads through MiXCR, storing one row per CDR3 protein. The table has 750,000 to 950,000 distinct CDR3 sequences, under 20% seen once. Whole-study findings and limits: Reportedly, only several hundred clones from non-depleted graft cells drove alpha-beta T-cell counts at about two months.

This TCR was sampled from a male patient younger than 18 who had a stem cell transplant for acute lymphoblastic leukemia, so the T cells may come from the graft donor. The chain recombines TRBV6-1 with TRBJ1-5; the D is unclear. Material: PBMCs, mostly from graft donor cells, obtained 360 days after TCRalphabeta/CD19-depleted stem cell transplant. The CDR3 nucleotides are TGTGCCAGCAGTGAGACCACCTGGGGAAATCAGCCCCAGCATTTT. It encodes CASSETTWGNQPQHF.